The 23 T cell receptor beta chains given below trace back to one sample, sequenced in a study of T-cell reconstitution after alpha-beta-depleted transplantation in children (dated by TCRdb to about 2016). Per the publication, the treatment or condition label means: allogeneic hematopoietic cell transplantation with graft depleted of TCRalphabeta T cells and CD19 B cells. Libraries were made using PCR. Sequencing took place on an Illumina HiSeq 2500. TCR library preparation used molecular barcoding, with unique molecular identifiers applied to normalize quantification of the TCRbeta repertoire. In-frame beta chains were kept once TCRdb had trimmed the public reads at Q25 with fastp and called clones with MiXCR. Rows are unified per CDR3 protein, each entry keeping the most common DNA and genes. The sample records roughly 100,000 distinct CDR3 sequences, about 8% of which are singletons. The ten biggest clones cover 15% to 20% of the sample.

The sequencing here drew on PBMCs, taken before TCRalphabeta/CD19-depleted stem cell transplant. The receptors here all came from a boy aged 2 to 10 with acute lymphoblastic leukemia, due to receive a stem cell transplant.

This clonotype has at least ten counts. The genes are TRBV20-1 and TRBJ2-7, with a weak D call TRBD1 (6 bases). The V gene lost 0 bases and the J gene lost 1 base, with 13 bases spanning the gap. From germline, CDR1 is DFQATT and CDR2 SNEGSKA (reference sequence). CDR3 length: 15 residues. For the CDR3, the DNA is TGCAGTGCTAGAGATGGACAGCTTGCGTCCTACGAGCAGTACTTC. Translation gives CSARDGQLASYEQYF.

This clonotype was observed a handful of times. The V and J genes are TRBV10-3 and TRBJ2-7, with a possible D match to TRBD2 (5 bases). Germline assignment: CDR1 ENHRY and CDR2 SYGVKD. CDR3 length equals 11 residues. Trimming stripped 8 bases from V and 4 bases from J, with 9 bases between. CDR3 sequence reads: CAIRGGYEQYF. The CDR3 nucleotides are TGTGCCATCCGCGGAGGTTACGAGCAGTACTTC.

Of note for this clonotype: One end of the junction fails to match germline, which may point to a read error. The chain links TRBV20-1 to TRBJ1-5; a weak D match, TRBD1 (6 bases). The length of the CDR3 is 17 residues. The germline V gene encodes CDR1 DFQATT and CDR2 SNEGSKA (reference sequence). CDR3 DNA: TGCTGTGCTAGAGATTTGGGGGAAACAGGGTACAATCAGCCCCAGCATTTT. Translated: CCARDLGETGYNQPQHF.

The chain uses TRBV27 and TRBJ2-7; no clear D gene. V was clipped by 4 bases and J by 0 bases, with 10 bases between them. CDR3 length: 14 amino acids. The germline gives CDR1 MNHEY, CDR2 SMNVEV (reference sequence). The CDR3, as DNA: TGTGCCAGCAGTTCCCAGGCCAACTCCTACGAGCAGTACTTC. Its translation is CASSSQANSYEQYF.

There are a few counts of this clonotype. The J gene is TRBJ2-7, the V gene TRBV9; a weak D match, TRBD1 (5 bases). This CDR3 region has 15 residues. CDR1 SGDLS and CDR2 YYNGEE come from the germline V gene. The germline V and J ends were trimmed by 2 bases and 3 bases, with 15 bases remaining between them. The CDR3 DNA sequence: TGTGCCAGCAGCGTTTCCGACAGTTCGCGCTACGAGCAGTACTTC. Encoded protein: CASSVSDSSRYEQYF.

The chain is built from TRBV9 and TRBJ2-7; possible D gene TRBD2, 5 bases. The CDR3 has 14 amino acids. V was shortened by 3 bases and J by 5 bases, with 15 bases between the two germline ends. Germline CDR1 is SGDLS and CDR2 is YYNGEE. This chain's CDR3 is CASSATGNPNEQYF. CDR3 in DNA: TGTGCCAGCAGCGCCACGGGGAACCCCAACGAGCAGTACTTC.

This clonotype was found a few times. The CDR3 DNA follows: TGTGCCAGCAGCTTAGTAGGCCAGGGGCGGGCAGATACGCAGTATTTT. It specifies CASSLVGQGRADTQYF. The chain links TRBV7-2 to TRBJ2-3; a weak D match, TRBD1 (6 bases). V lost 1 base and J 4 bases, leaving 15 bases between the germline ends. Germline CDR1 is SGHTA and CDR2 is FQGNSA. The CDR3 sequence is 16 residues long.

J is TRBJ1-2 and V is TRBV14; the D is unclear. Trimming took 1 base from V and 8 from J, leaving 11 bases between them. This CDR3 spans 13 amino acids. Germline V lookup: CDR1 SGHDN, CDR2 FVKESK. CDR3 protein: CASSQGHQAGYTF. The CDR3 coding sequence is TGTGCCAGCAGCCAAGGCCACCAAGCGGGCTACACCTTC.

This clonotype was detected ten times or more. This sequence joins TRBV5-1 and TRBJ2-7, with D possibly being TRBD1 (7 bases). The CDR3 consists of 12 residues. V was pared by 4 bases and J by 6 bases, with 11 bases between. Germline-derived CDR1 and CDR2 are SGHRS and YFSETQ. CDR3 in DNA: TGCGCCAGCAGCATTCAGGGGGGCGAGCAGTACTTC. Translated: CASSIQGGEQYF.

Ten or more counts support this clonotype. The CDR3: CASSLGHLQETQYF. In nucleotides, the CDR3 is TGCGCCAGCAGCTTGGGGCACCTCCAAGAGACCCAGTACTTC. The chain recombines TRBV5-1 with TRBJ2-5; D remains ambiguous. V was cut by 0 bases and J by 1 base, with 7 bases left in between. This CDR3 has 14 amino acids. Per the germline V gene, CDR1 is SGHRS and CDR2 is YFSETQ.

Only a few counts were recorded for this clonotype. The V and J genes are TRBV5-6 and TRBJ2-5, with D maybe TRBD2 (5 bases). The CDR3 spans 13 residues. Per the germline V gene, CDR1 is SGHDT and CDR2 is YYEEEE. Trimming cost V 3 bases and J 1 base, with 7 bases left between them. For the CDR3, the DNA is TGTGCCAGCAGCTCGCTAGCCCAAGAGACCCAGTACTTC. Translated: CASSSLAQETQYF.

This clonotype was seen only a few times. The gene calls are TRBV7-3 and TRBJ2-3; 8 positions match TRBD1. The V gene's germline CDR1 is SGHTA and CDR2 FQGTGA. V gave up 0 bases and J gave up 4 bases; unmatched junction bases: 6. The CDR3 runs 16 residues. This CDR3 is CASSLTGATGADTQYF. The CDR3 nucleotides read TGTGCCAGCAGCTTAACGGGAGCGACAGGGGCAGATACGCAGTATTTT. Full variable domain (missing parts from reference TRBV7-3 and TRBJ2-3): GAGVSQTPSNKVTEKGKYVELRCDPISGHTALYWYRQSLGQGPEFLIYFQGTGAADDSGLPNDRFFAVRPEGSVSTLKIQRTERGDSAVYLCASSLTGATGADTQYFGPGTRLTVL.

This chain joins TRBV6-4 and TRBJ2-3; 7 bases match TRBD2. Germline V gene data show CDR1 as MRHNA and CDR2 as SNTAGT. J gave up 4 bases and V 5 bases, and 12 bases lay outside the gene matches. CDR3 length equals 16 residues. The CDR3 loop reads CASSLEGTSDADTQYF. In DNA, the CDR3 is TGTGCCAGCAGTCTGGAAGGCACTAGCGATGCAGATACGCAGTATTTT.

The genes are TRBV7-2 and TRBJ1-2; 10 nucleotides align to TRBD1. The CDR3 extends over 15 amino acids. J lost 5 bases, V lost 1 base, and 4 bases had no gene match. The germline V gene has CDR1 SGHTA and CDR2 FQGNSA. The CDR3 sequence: CASSLGTGGQYGYTF. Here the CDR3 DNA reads TGTGCCAGCAGCTTAGGGACAGGGGGTCAGTATGGCTACACCTTC.

CDR3 in DNA: TGTGCCAGCACCCACGGACCCCTTAACACCGGGGAGCTGTTTTTT. Translated: CASTHGPLNTGELFF. The chain carries TRBV3-1 and TRBJ2-2; D ambiguous. V gave up 7 bases and J gave up 2 bases, with 14 bases separating them. CDR3 size: 15 residues. The germline gives CDR1 LGHDT, CDR2 YNNKEL (reference sequence). The entire variable domain, with the rest obtained from reference TRBV3-1 and TRBJ2-2, is as follows: DTAVSQTPKYLVTQMGNDKSIKCEQNLGHDTMYWYKQDSKKFLKIMFSYNNKELIINETVPNRFSPKSPDKAHLNLHINSLELGDSAVYFCASTHGPLNTGELFFGEGSRLTVL.

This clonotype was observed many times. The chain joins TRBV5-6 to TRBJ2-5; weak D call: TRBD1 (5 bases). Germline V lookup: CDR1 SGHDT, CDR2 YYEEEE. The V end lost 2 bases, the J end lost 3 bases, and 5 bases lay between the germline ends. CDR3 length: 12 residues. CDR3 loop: CASSLQEETQYF. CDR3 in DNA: TGTGCCAGCAGCTTACAGGAAGAGACCCAGTACTTC.

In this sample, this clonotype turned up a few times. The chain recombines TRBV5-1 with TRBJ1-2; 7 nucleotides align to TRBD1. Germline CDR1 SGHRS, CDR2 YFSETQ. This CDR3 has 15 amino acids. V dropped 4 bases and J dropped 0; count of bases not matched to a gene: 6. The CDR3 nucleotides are TGCGCCAGCAGCCTCAACAGGGGCGCTAACTATGGCTACACCTTC. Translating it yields CASSLNRGANYGYTF.

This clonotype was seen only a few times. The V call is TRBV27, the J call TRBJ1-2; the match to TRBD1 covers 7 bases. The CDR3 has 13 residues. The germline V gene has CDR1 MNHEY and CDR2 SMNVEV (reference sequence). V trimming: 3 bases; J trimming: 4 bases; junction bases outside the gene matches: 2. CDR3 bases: TGTGCCAGCAGTTTGGGACAGAGCTATGGCTACACCTTC. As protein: CASSLGQSYGYTF.

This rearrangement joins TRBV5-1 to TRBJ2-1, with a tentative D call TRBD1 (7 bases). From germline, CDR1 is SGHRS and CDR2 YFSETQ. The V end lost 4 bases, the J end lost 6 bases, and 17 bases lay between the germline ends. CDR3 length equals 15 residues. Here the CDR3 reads CASSNSRGVGNEQFF. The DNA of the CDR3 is TGCGCCAGCAGCAATAGCAGGGGGGTCGGCAATGAGCAGTTCTTC.

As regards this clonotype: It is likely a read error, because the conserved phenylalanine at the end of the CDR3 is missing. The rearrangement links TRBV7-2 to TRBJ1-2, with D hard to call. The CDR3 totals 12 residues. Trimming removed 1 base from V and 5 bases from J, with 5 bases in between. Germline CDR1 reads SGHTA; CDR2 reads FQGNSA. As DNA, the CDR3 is TGTGCCAGCAGCTTAGGAGAGTATGGCTACACCTAC. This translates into CASSLGEYGYTY.

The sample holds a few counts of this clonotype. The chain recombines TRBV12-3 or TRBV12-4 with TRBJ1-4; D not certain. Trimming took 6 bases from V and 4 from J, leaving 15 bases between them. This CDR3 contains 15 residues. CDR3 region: CASRPGREFNEKLFF. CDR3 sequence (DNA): TGTGCCAGCAGGCCTGGACGGGAGTTTAATGAAAAACTGTTTTTT.

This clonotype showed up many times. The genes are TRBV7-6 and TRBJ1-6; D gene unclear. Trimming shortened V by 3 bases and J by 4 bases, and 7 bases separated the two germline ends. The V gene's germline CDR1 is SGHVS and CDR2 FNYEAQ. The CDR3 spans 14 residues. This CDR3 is CASSFGQYNSPLHF. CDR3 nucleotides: TGTGCCAGCAGCTTCGGCCAGTATAATTCACCCCTCCACTTT.

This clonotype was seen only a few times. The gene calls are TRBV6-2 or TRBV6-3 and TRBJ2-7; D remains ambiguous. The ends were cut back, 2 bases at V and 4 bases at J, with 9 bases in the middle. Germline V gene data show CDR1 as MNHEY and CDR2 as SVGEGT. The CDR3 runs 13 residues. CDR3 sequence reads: CASSYRSGYEQYF. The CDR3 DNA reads TGTGCCAGCAGTTACCGATCCGGTTACGAGCAGTACTTC.